Ten or more counts support the clone carrying this T cell receptor (beta chain). This entry comes from a study of T cells after yellow fever vaccination. TCRdb analysed the 5' RACE reads with MiXCR anew, one entry per CDR3 protein. The sample holds around 70,000 distinct CDR3 sequences, around 6.5% seen once. The germline V gene has CDR1 SGHKS and CDR2 YYEKEE (reference sequence). This CDR3 is built from 15 residues. Trimming removed 5 bases at V and 3 bases at J, with 16 bases between. Sequencing used CD8+ T cells sorted from PBMCs, obtained less than 6 days after the first yellow fever vaccination. The sequence was obtained from a man in his late teens or twenties who received the YFV17D yellow fever vaccine. The chain employs TRBV5-5 and TRBJ2-3; a possible D gene is TRBD1 (7 bases). CDR3 nucleotides: TGTGCCAGCAGGTCGGGGGACAGCCAAACAGATACGCAGTATTTT. This codes for CASRSGDSQTDTQYF.